The 16 T cell receptor beta chains below all came from one sample that was sequenced in a study of glioma-infiltrating T cells after dendritic cell vaccination. Produced via immunoSEQ multiplex PCR; TCRdb's table is partial and in-frame only. Of more than 100,000 clones in the sample, roughly four fifths were seen once. The source material was blood, sampled before dendritic cell vaccination. The source of these receptors is a human donor with glioblastoma.

This chain links TRBV6-5 with TRBJ2-2, with 8 bases identical to TRBD1. Germline assignment: CDR1 MNHEY and CDR2 SVGAGI. This CDR3 contains 13 residues. J lost 7 bases, V lost 6 bases, and 4 bases had no gene match. The CDR3 here is CASSQDRDGELFF. The CDR3 bases are TGTGCCAGCAGCCAGGACAGGGACGGGGAGCTGTTTTTT.

The chain uses TRBV4-1 and TRBJ1-6, with unresolved D. The V end lost 1 base, the J end lost 8 bases, and 15 bases lay between the germline ends. Germline-derived CDR1 and CDR2 are MGHRA and YSYEKL. The CDR3 consists of 16 residues. The DNA of the CDR3 is TGCGCCAGCAGCCAAGCGTATTACTTGAGGGATTCACCCCTCCACTTT. It codes for CASSQAYYLRDSPLHF.

A few counts support this clone. The rearrangement uses TRBV13 and TRBJ1-4; TRBD1 aligns across 8 bases. Unmatched junction bases numbered 16, after V lost 5 bases and J lost 2 bases. In germline, CDR1 is PRHDT, CDR2 FYEKMQ (reference sequence). The CDR3 totals 19 residues. Here the CDR3 DNA reads TGTGCCAGCAGCAGCCGCCTCGACAGGGGCACCCTCACTAATGAAAAACTGTTTTTT. Residues: CASSSRLDRGTLTNEKLFF. Full variable domain (outside the CDR3, taken from reference TRBV13 and TRBJ1-4): AAGVIQSPRHLIKEKRETATLKCYPIPRHDTVYWYQQGPGQDPQFLISFYEKMQSDKGSIPDRFSAQQFSDYHSELNMSSLELGDSALYFCASSSRLDRGTLTNEKLFFGSGTQLSVL.

The chain carries TRBV5-1 and TRBJ1-3; D gene unclear. This CDR3 has 13 amino acids. Per germline, CDR1 SGHRS and CDR2 YFSETQ. V was clipped by 4 bases and J by 11 bases, with 16 bases between them. The CDR3 loop reads CASSLLGLSAIYF. CDR3 in DNA: TGCGCCAGCAGCCTCCTCGGCTTGAGCGCCATATATTTT.

This chain connects TRBV4-2 to TRBJ1-2; TRBD1 agrees at 9 bases. With 10 bases clipped from V and 0 bases from J, the junction kept 15 bases outside the gene matches. CDR3 length equals 17 residues. Germline lookup yields CDR1 LGHNA and CDR2 YNFKEQ. The CDR3 DNA follows: TGTGCCACCATCGGAGTGGGACAGGGTATGACTAACTATGGCTACACCTTC. It encodes CATIGVGQGMTNYGYTF.

The sample holds a few counts of this clone. The chain combines TRBV7-2 with TRBJ1-6, with 8 nucleotides matching TRBD1. This CDR3 is 16 amino acids long. The germline V gene encodes CDR1 SGHTA and CDR2 FQGNSA. J gave up 7 bases and V 4 bases, and 9 bases lay outside the gene matches. The CDR3 region is CASSSFTGGRNSPLHF. In DNA, the CDR3 is TGTGCCAGCAGCTCCTTCACAGGGGGGAGGAATTCACCCCTCCACTTT.

Remarks on this clone: One junction end disagrees with the germline gene, perhaps due to a read error. The chain employs TRBV29-1 and TRBJ2-7, with 9 bases that match TRBD1. The CDR3 loop spans 13 amino acids. Germline lookup yields CDR1 SQVTM and CDR2 ANQGSEA. CDR3 coding DNA: TGCAGCGCTGAAGGACAGGGGCGCTACGAGCAGTACTTC. This translates into CSAEGQGRYEQYF.

The chain is built from TRBV18 and TRBJ2-2; the D gene is possibly TRBD1 (6 bases). V gave up 2 bases and J gave up 0 bases, with 13 bases separating them. CDR1 KGHSH and CDR2 LQKENI come from the germline V gene. The CDR3 sequence is 17 residues long. CDR3 sequence reads: CASSPAGTLSNTGELFF. CDR3 nucleotide sequence: TGTGCCAGCTCACCAGCCGGGACACTTTCGAACACCGGGGAGCTGTTTTTT.

CDR3 bases: TGTGCCAGCAGTTTAAGTGGGGAGGTGGTTAGCTATGGCTACACCTTC. This encodes CASSLSGEVVSYGYTF. The chain employs TRBV28 and TRBJ1-2; no firm D call. V was trimmed by 2 bases and J by 4 bases, leaving 17 bases between them. The CDR3 is made up of 16 amino acids. In germline, CDR1 is MDHEN, CDR2 SYDVKM.

The rearrangement links TRBV6-1 to TRBJ2-5, with a possible D match to TRBD1 (6 bases). This CDR3 has 14 residues. Germline CDR1 MNHNS, CDR2 SASEGT. Trimming cost V 3 bases and J 5 bases, with 13 bases left between them. The CDR3 here is CASSELGAVETQYF. The CDR3 DNA follows: TGTGCCAGCAGTGAGCTGGGGGCGGTGGAGACCCAGTACTTC.

V usage is TRBV6-1 and J usage is TRBJ2-7, with TRBD1 matching over 7 bases. The CDR3 extends over 15 amino acids. Germline loops: CDR1 MNHNS, CDR2 SASEGT. The junction had 12 bases not matched to a gene; V was cut back by 6 bases and J by 4 bases. This CDR3 reads CASRDVSRGWYEQYF. The CDR3 nucleotides are TGTGCCAGCAGGGACGTAAGCAGGGGGTGGTACGAGCAGTACTTC.

This clone was observed once. The rearrangement uses TRBV4-1 and TRBJ1-2; 7 bases line up with TRBD1. Germline V lookup: CDR1 MGHRA, CDR2 YSYEKL. The V and J ends lost 4 bases and 5 bases, in that order; junction bases with no gene match: 7. CDR3 length equals 14 residues. The CDR3 region has the DNA TGCGCCAGCAGCCTGACAGGGCCCGGATATGGCTACACCTTC. Translation: CASSLTGPGYGYTF.

This clone was counted once. The genes are TRBV4-1 and TRBJ2-7, with D uncertain. Germline CDR1 is MGHRA and CDR2 is YSYEKL. CDR3 length equals 13 residues. Trimming pared 3 bases from V and 2 bases from J, leaving 8 bases between. The CDR3 sequence is CASSHYGTYEQYF. CDR3 DNA: TGCGCCAGCAGCCACTACGGTACCTACGAGCAGTACTTC.

This clone is a singleton in its sample. The V and J genes are TRBV7-2 and TRBJ1-3; no firm D call. Germline V lookup: CDR1 SGHTA, CDR2 FQGNSA. The CDR3 is made up of 16 amino acids. Trimming stripped 4 bases from V and 0 bases from J, with 13 bases between. CDR3 in DNA: TGTGCCAGCAGCTCAACCTTCGGGTACTCTGGAAACACCATATATTTT. This gives the protein CASSSTFGYSGNTIYF.

The chain joins TRBV30 to TRBJ1-1; D remains unclear. Trimming stripped 8 bases from V and 1 base from J, with 20 bases between. The CDR3 is 15 amino acids. The germline gives CDR1 GTSNPN, CDR2 SVGIG (reference sequence). This CDR3 reads CAQLEGPLRNTEAFF. In nucleotides, the CDR3 is TGTGCCCAACTAGAGGGTCCCTTGAGGAACACTGAAGCTTTCTTT.

V and J are TRBV4-1 and TRBJ2-1, with 15 bases lining up with TRBD2. V gave up 3 bases and J gave up 12 bases; unmatched junction bases: 6. Per the germline V gene, CDR1 is MGHRA and CDR2 is YSYEKL. The CDR3 extends over 15 amino acids. The DNA for the CDR3 is TGCGCCAGCAGCCAGGCCGGACTAGCGGGGGGGCTGCAGTTCTTC. Translating gives CASSQAGLAGGLQFF.